These 18 T cell receptor beta chains were all obtained from the same sample, sequenced in a study of T cells expressing NK-cell markers. With the 5' RACE reads reprocessed, TCRdb shows one record per CDR3 protein and no DNA. The sample holds some 600,000 distinct CDR3 sequences. Material: blood T cells: a sorted CD56 or NKG2C T cell subset, CD4+ or CD8+ T cells, or bulk PBMC T cells (not recorded which). These receptors all come from a man between 18 and 35 years old in good health.

The chain carries TRBV27 and TRBJ1-4; the D call of TRBD1 rests on TCRdb alone, since no DNA is present to check it. The germline gives CDR1 MNHEY, CDR2 SMNVEV (reference sequence). The CDR3 spans 17 residues. The CDR3 protein is CASSLWGRGRTNEKLFF.

The chain recombines TRBV13 with TRBJ2-2; with no DNA, the TCRdb D assignment of TRBD2 cannot be verified. This CDR3 comprises 19 residues. Germline assignment: CDR1 PRHDT and CDR2 FYEKMQ (reference sequence). The CDR3 loop reads CASSPAPTSGNTNTGELFF.

V and J are TRBV19 and TRBJ1-1. Germline CDR1 and CDR2: LNHDA and SQIVND (reference sequence). The CDR3 sequence is 14 residues long. CDR3 residues: CASSIRDLDNEAFF.

This chain's CDR3 is CASSPSGQGNQPQHF. This chain links TRBV12-3 or TRBV12-4 with TRBJ1-5; TCRdb's D gene call, TRBD1, goes unchecked for lack of DNA. The CDR3 sequence is 15 residues long.

The V gene is TRBV19, the J gene TRBJ2-3; absent DNA, TCRdb's TRBD2 call cannot be checked. Germline CDR1 reads LNHDA; CDR2 reads SQIVND (reference sequence). The CDR3 spans 15 residues. The CDR3 sequence is CASRLADPITDTQYF.

This chain joins TRBV6-5 and TRBJ1-5. The CDR3 loop spans 14 amino acids. Germline V gives CDR1 MNHEY, CDR2 SVGAGI. The chain's CDR3 is CASSYRQGYQPQHF.

The genes are TRBV5-6 and TRBJ2-3; TCRdb indicates TRBD1, and absent DNA this call remains unverified. This CDR3 is 19 amino acids long. Germline assignment: CDR1 SGHDT and CDR2 YYEEEE. CDR3 sequence: CASSAEGVQGQISTDTQYF.

The chain couples TRBV10-2 to TRBJ1-1. This CDR3 comprises 14 residues. Germline CDR1 WSHSY, CDR2 SAAADI. The CDR3 sequence is CASTAGRAYTEAFF.

The V and J genes are TRBV12-3 or TRBV12-4 and TRBJ2-3; TCRdb gives TRBD2 as the D gene, but with no DNA this cannot be confirmed. This CDR3 contains 16 residues. CDR3 residues: CASSPGLAGGGTTQYF.

V is TRBV15 and J is TRBJ1-3. The CDR3 runs to 15 residues. Germline V lookup: CDR1 LNHNV, CDR2 YYDKDF (reference sequence). The CDR3 protein is CATSRGTYSGNTIYF. Based on the CDR3 plus reference TRBV15 and TRBJ1-3, the full variable domain is DAMVIQNPRYQVTQFGKPVTLSCSQTLNHNVMYWYQQKSSQAPKLLFHYYDKDFNNEADTPDNFQSRRPNTSFCFLDIRSPGLGDTAMYLCATSRGTYSGNTIYFGEGSWLTVV.

The chain links TRBV20-1 to TRBJ1-5. Germline loops: CDR1 DFQATT, CDR2 SNEGSKA (reference sequence). CDR3 length: 15 amino acids. CDR3 sequence reads: CSATADGYSNQPQHF.

The CDR3 region is CASSRRGDNYGYTF. The rearrangement uses TRBV25-1 and TRBJ1-2. The germline V gene has CDR1 MGHDK and CDR2 SYGVNS. The CDR3 extends over 14 amino acids.

V gene TRBV20-1 combines with J gene TRBJ2-1; absent DNA, TCRdb's TRBD2 call cannot be checked. CDR3 length: 14 amino acids. Germline values: CDR1 DFQATT, CDR2 SNEGSKA (reference sequence). This CDR3 is CSASSLGTFGEQFF.

The chain couples TRBV27 to TRBJ1-2; TCRdb picks TRBD1, but there is no DNA to check that call. This CDR3 is 13 amino acids long. The germline V gene has CDR1 MNHEY and CDR2 SMNVEV (reference sequence). This chain's CDR3 is CASSNGHQTGSTF.

The chain employs TRBV12-3 or TRBV12-4 and TRBJ2-3. The CDR3 extends over 14 amino acids. The CDR3: CASSLLLATDTQYF.

V gene TRBV5-1 combines with J gene TRBJ2-3; TCRdb picks TRBD2, but there is no DNA to check that call. Germline V lookup: CDR1 SGHRS, CDR2 YFSETQ. The CDR3 covers 17 residues. CDR3 protein: CASSSITRLAATDTQYF.

V is TRBV3-1 and J is TRBJ2-1; no DNA is available, so the TRBD2 call from TCRdb remains unchecked. Per germline, CDR1 LGHDT and CDR2 YNNKEL (reference sequence). The CDR3 contains 17 residues. CDR3 sequence: CASSRRSRATSWNEQFF.

CDR3 residues: CASSPRGSVETQYF. This chain joins TRBV9 and TRBJ2-5; TCRdb selects TRBD1, and the lack of DNA leaves this call unchecked. There are 14 residues in the CDR3. Germline-derived CDR1 and CDR2 are SGDLS and YYNGEE. Full variable domain (rest looked up from reference TRBV9 and TRBJ2-5): DSGVTQTPKHLITATGQRVTLRCSPRSGDLSVYWYQQSLDQGLQFLIQYYNGEERAKGNILERFSAQQFPDLHSELNLSSLELGDSALYFCASSPRGSVETQYFGPGTRLLVL.